Following are 30 T cell receptor beta chains from one sample sequenced in a study of control samples from healthy donors and cancer patients. The assay was immunoSEQ multiplex PCR, and TCRdb's table has in-frame clones only and misses some. The sample includes 150,000 to 200,000 clones, 91% seen only once; the top ten take about 1.6%. The sample comprised blood. Every receptor here comes from a woman aged 25 to 45 in good health.

The chain links TRBV11-2 to TRBJ1-1; D may be TRBD1 (5 bases). The germline V and J ends were trimmed by 3 bases and 5 bases, with 7 bases remaining between them. CDR1 and CDR2 from the germline V gene are SGHAT and FQNNGV. The CDR3 is 12 amino acids. CDR3 DNA: TGTGCCAGCAGCTTTTCAGGGACTGAAGCTTTCTTT. Translating it yields CASSFSGTEAFF.

The DNA for the CDR3 is TGTGCCTGGACCGGGGGGGGCCTCAATCAGCCCCAGCATTTT. Protein sequence: CAWTGGGLNQPQHF. This chain uses TRBV30 with TRBJ1-5; a weak D match, TRBD1 (6 bases). Germline CDR1 is GTSNPN and CDR2 is SVGIG (reference sequence). The CDR3 spans 14 residues. Trimming pared 4 bases from V and 3 bases from J, leaving 13 bases between.

This chain connects TRBV2 to TRBJ1-2; 9 positions agree with TRBD1. The V and J ends lost 3 bases and 7 bases, in that order; junction bases with no gene match: 6. The V gene's germline CDR1 is SNHLY and CDR2 FYNNEI. CDR3 length: 14 amino acids. The CDR3 protein is CASSDTGGLSGYTF. The DNA for the CDR3 is TGTGCCAGCAGTGATACAGGGGGCTTGAGTGGCTACACCTTC.

On this clone itself: This may stem from a read error, because a much larger clone lies one nucleotide away. V gene TRBV9 combines with J gene TRBJ2-2; TRBD2 agrees at 7 bases. The junction had 15 bases not matched to a gene; V was cut back by 10 bases and J by 3 bases. The length of the CDR3 is 16 residues. Germline V gene sequence: CDR1 SGDLS, CDR2 YYNGEE. CDR3 nucleotide sequence: TGTGCCCGCACCTCGTGGGGGGGAGGAGACACCGGGGAGCTGTTTTTT. Its translation: CARTSWGGGDTGELFF.

On this clone itself: Other DNA sequences from this sample encode an identical CDR3 as well. V is TRBV7-9 and J is TRBJ1-1; D is unresolved. This CDR3 has 14 residues. Germline assignment: CDR1 SEHNR and CDR2 FQNEAQ (reference sequence). Trimming took 1 base from V and 1 from J, leaving 7 bases between them. CDR3 loop: CASSLVPGNTEAFF. The CDR3 DNA is TGTGCCAGCAGCTTAGTTCCAGGGAACACTGAAGCTTTCTTT.

The rearrangement links TRBV6-6 to TRBJ1-5; D not resolved. There are 14 residues in the CDR3. V lost 3 bases and J 0 bases, leaving 6 bases between the germline ends. Germline V gene data show CDR1 as MNHNY and CDR2 as SVGAGI (reference sequence). The CDR3 spells CASSYLDSNQPQHF. CDR3 in DNA: TGTGCCAGCAGTTATCTAGATAGCAATCAGCCCCAGCATTTT.

The genes are TRBV5-1 and TRBJ1-2; D possibly corresponds to TRBD1 (6 bases). The germline CDR1 and CDR2 sequences are SGHRS and YFSETQ. The CDR3 totals 12 residues. V lost 4 bases, J lost 8 bases, and 12 bases lay in between. The CDR3 region has the DNA TGCGCCAGCAGCAAACAGGGTTTCGGCTACACCTTC. Protein sequence: CASSKQGFGYTF.

This clone was seen only once. The chain recombines TRBV5-1 with TRBJ2-4, with D hard to call. The CDR3 spans 15 residues. The V end lost 0 bases, the J end lost 1 base, and 8 bases lay between the germline ends. Germline loops: CDR1 SGHRS, CDR2 YFSETQ. The DNA of the CDR3 is TGCGCCAGCAGCTTGGTGGGTGGGGCCAAAAACATTCAGTACTTC. Its protein is CASSLVGGAKNIQYF. The full variable domain, rest sourced from reference TRBV5-1 and TRBJ2-4, is KAGVTQTPRYLIKTRGQQVTLSCSPISGHRSVSWYQQTPGQGLQFLFEYFSETQRNKGNFPGRFSGRQFSNSRSEMNVSTLELGDSALYLCASSLVGGAKNIQYFGAGTRLSVL.

This chain connects TRBV5-6 to TRBJ2-2, with TRBD2 matching 7 bases. Losses at the gene ends were 4 bases for V and 2 bases for J; bases not matched to a gene: 5. Germline CDR1 reads SGHDT; CDR2 reads YYEEEE. This CDR3 spans 15 amino acids. The CDR3 reads CASSLGGYNTGELFF. Here the CDR3 DNA reads TGTGCCAGCAGCCTGGGAGGGTATAACACCGGGGAGCTGTTTTTT.

In the case of this clone: The sample contains more than one DNA sequence encoding this CDR3. The chain is built from TRBV18 and TRBJ1-1; D is ambiguous. The germline V gene has CDR1 KGHSH and CDR2 LQKENI. Trimming stripped 2 bases from V and 2 bases from J, with 3 bases between. CDR3 size: 12 residues. The CDR3 bases are TGTGCCAGCTCACCAAGAAACACTGAAGCTTTCTTT. This sequence encodes CASSPRNTEAFF.

The chain joins TRBV25-1 to TRBJ2-2; perhaps TRBD1 as D (6 bases). Looked up from germline, CDR1 is MGHDK and CDR2 is SYGVNS. Trimming took 2 bases from V and 0 from J, leaving 7 bases between them. This CDR3 comprises 15 residues. CDR3 DNA sequence: TGTGCCAGCAGTGAAGCAGGGGCGAACACCGGGGAGCTGTTTTTT. Encoded protein: CASSEAGANTGELFF. Filled out from reference TRBV25-1 and TRBJ2-2, the complete variable domain reads EADIYQTPRYLVIGTGKKITLECSQTMGHDKMYWYQQDPGMELHLIHYSYGVNSTEKGDLSSESTVSRIRTEHFPLTLESARPSHTSQYLCASSEAGANTGELFFGEGSRLTVL.

This chain uses TRBV24-1 with TRBJ1-5; 9 bases align to TRBD1. The CDR3 is 15 amino acids. V dropped 2 bases and J dropped 6; count of bases not matched to a gene: 4. Germline V CDR1 and CDR2: KGHDR, SFDVKD. The DNA for the CDR3 is TGTGCCACCAGTGATTCGACAGGGGGGGCTCAGCCCCAGCATTTT. Its protein is CATSDSTGGAQPQHF.

The chain recombines TRBV7-9 with TRBJ1-3, with D perhaps TRBD1 (6 bases). The CDR3 length is 15 residues. Germline V gene lookup returns CDR1 SEHNR and CDR2 FQNEAQ (reference sequence). Trimming took off 4 bases at V and 0 bases at J, with 10 bases between the two ends. The CDR3 coding sequence is TGTGCCAGCAGCTACCCAGGGGTCTCTGGAAACACCATATATTTT. It specifies CASSYPGVSGNTIYF.

The rearrangement links TRBV6-4 to TRBJ2-2; D is perhaps TRBD1 (5 bases). Germline CDR1 MRHNA, CDR2 SNTAGT. Trimming cost V 0 bases and J 5 bases, with 10 bases left between them. This CDR3 is 15 amino acids long. In nucleotides, the CDR3 is TGTGCCAGCAGTGACTCGAGACAGCCGACCGGGGAGCTGTTTTTT. Translated, it gives CASSDSRQPTGELFF.

The rearrangement joins TRBV6-5 to TRBJ1-6; TRBD1 matches 10 bases. J gave up 7 bases and V 8 bases, and 5 bases lay outside the gene matches. CDR1 MNHEY and CDR2 SVGAGI come from the germline V gene. This CDR3 spans 14 amino acids. The CDR3 bases are TGTGCCAGCCGACAGGGGGCGCTGAATTCACCCCTCCACTTT. Encoded protein: CASRQGALNSPLHF.

The chain has TRBV5-6 and TRBJ2-7, with a weak D call TRBD2 (6 bases). This CDR3 spans 13 amino acids. Trimming pared 0 bases from V and 6 bases from J, leaving 10 bases between. The germline V gene has CDR1 SGHDT and CDR2 YYEEEE. The CDR3 loop is CASSLGGISEQYF. In DNA form, the CDR3 reads TGTGCCAGCAGCTTGGGCGGGATTTCCGAGCAGTACTTC.

This sequence joins TRBV7-7 and TRBJ2-3, with TRBD1 matching over 8 bases. V shed 4 bases, J shed 4 bases, and the junction held 1 base outside the gene matches. Germline CDR1 SSHAT, CDR2 FNYEAQ (reference sequence). CDR3 length: 13 amino acids. CDR3 nucleotides: TGTGCCAGCAGCTCGACAGGGGCAGATACGCAGTATTTT. Amino acids: CASSSTGADTQYF.

This clone came up once. CDR3 in DNA: TGTGCCAGCAGCCTCGGACGGGACTCTGGAAACACCATATATTTT. It encodes CASSLGRDSGNTIYF. V is TRBV6-5 and J is TRBJ1-3; D gene uncertain. This CDR3 is built from 15 residues. Trimming cost V 6 bases and J 0 bases, with 12 bases left between them. CDR1 MNHEY and CDR2 SVGAGI come from the germline V gene.

This clone turned up a few times. CDR3 coding DNA: TGTGCCAGCAGCCAATTAGCGGTGTCTGGGGCCAACGTCCTGACTTTC. Its protein product is CASSQLAVSGANVLTF. The chain uses TRBV16 and TRBJ2-6, with D perhaps TRBD2 (6 bases). V shed 1 base and J shed 1 base, with 8 bases lying between them. The germline V gene has CDR1 KGHSY and CDR2 FQNENV. CDR3 length: 16 residues. The full variable domain, its missing parts supplied by reference TRBV16 and TRBJ2-6, is GEEVAQTPKHLVRGEGQKAKLYCAPIKGHSYVFWYQQVLKNEFKFLISFQNENVFDETGMPKERFSAKCLPNSPCSLEIQATKLEDSAVYFCASSQLAVSGANVLTFGAGSRLTVL.

The V gene is TRBV6-2 or TRBV6-3, the J gene TRBJ2-2, with D unresolved. V gave up 4 bases and J gave up 1 base, with 4 bases separating them. The CDR3 consists of 13 residues. Germline assignment: CDR1 MNHEY and CDR2 SVGEGT. The DNA of the CDR3 is TGTGCCAGCAGTTCTCAGAACACCGGGGAGCTGTTTTTT. Amino acid sequence: CASSSQNTGELFF.

The chain joins TRBV6-5 to TRBJ1-2; 7 nucleotides match TRBD1. The V gene end was trimmed by 6 bases and the J gene end by 8 bases; junction bases not matched to a gene: 6. CDR3 size: 12 residues. The germline V gene has CDR1 MNHEY and CDR2 SVGAGI. The CDR3 bases are TGTGCCAGCAGCGACAGGGTGGACGGCTACACCTTC. Translation gives CASSDRVDGYTF.

This chain links TRBV6-2 or TRBV6-3 with TRBJ2-2; TRBD2 aligns across 7 bases. The junction had 2 bases not matched to a gene; V was cut back by 2 bases and J by 8 bases. The germline CDR1 and CDR2 sequences are MNHEY and SVGEGT. This CDR3 region has 13 residues. Here the CDR3 reads CASSYGGSGELFF. The CDR3 DNA is TGTGCCAGCAGTTACGGCGGGAGTGGGGAGCTGTTTTTT.

The rearrangement joins TRBV11-2 to TRBJ2-3; 11 nucleotides match TRBD2. V gave up 5 bases and J gave up 5 bases; unmatched junction bases: 6. Germline V gene sequence: CDR1 SGHAT, CDR2 FQNNGV. The CDR3 consists of 15 residues. The CDR3 protein is CASSALAGGVDTQYF. The CDR3, as DNA: TGTGCCAGCAGCGCCTTAGCGGGGGGGGTAGATACGCAGTATTTT.

This clone was seen more than once but under ten times. V gene TRBV20-1 combines with J gene TRBJ1-2; D is unresolved. From germline, CDR1 is DFQATT and CDR2 SNEGSKA (reference sequence). The V end was cut by 3 bases, the J end by 4 bases, with 12 bases between. The CDR3 extends over 13 amino acids. CDR3 loop: CSASVGVSYGYTF. DNA of the CDR3: TGCAGTGCTAGTGTCGGGGTGTCCTATGGCTACACCTTC.

The chain has TRBV2 and TRBJ1-1, with unresolved D. This CDR3 comprises 13 residues. The V and J ends lost 1 base and 3 bases respectively, with 6 bases between them. Per germline, CDR1 SNHLY and CDR2 FYNNEI. The CDR3 reads CASSEEVHTEAFF. As DNA, the CDR3 is TGTGCCAGCAGTGAAGAGGTCCACACTGAAGCTTTCTTT. The whole variable domain, filled in from reference TRBV2 and TRBJ1-1, reads EPEVTQTPSHQVTQMGQEVILRCVPISNHLYFYWYRQILGQKVEFLVSFYNNEISEKSEIFDDQFSVERPDGSNFTLKIRSTKLEDSAMYFCASSEEVHTEAFFGQGTRLTVV.

The genes are TRBV7-6 and TRBJ1-1; TRBD1 might be the D (5 bases). The CDR3 sequence is 14 residues long. Looked up from germline, CDR1 is SGHVS and CDR2 is FNYEAQ. V dropped 1 base and J dropped 4 bases, with 10 bases sitting between them. The CDR3 loop reads CASSLGGGGTEAFF. The CDR3 nucleotides are TGTGCCAGCAGCTTAGGTGGCGGGGGCACTGAAGCTTTCTTT.

V and J are TRBV5-1 and TRBJ2-6; no clear D. Trimming shortened V by 0 bases and J by 0 bases, and 7 bases separated the two germline ends. Germline V lookup: CDR1 SGHRS, CDR2 YFSETQ. CDR3 length: 16 amino acids. The CDR3, as DNA: TGCGCCAGCAGCTTGGGGTACCTCTCTGGGGCCAACGTCCTGACTTTC. Protein product: CASSLGYLSGANVLTF.

The chain links TRBV24-1 to TRBJ2-7; D could derive from TRBD1 or TRBD2 (5 bases each). Trimming stripped 4 bases from V and 4 bases from J, with 10 bases between. Germline lookup yields CDR1 KGHDR and CDR2 SFDVKD. The CDR3 totals 13 residues. The CDR3 coding sequence is TGTGCCACCAGTGACTGGGACGGATACGAGCAGTACTTC. Encoded protein: CATSDWDGYEQYF.

The rearrangement joins TRBV4-3 to TRBJ2-1, with no clear D. This CDR3 has 15 amino acids. Trimming shortened V by 0 bases and J by 0 bases, and 6 bases separated the two germline ends. Germline CDR1 is LGHNA and CDR2 is YSLEER. Here the CDR3 DNA reads TGCGCCAGCAGCCAAGACACTACCTCCTACAATGAGCAGTTCTTC. Translation: CASSQDTTSYNEQFF.

The V call is TRBV27, the J call TRBJ1-6, with D possibly matching TRBD1 (5 bases). V gave up 2 bases and J gave up 13 bases, with 12 bases separating them. CDR1 MNHEY and CDR2 SMNVEV come from the germline V gene (reference sequence). This CDR3 contains 13 residues. The CDR3 sequence: CASSLGTHLPLHF. As DNA, the CDR3 is TGTGCCAGCAGTTTAGGGACCCATTTGCCCCTCCACTTT.